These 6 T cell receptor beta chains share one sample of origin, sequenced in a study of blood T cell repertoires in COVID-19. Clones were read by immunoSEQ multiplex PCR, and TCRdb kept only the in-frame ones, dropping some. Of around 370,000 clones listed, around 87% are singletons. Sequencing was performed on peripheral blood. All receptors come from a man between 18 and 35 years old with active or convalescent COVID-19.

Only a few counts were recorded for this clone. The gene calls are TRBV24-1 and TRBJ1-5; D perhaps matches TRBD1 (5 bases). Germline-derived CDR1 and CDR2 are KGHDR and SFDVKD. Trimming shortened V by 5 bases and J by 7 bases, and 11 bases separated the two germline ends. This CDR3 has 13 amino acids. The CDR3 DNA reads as TGTGCCACCAGTGTCCAGGGTGGGCAGCCCCAGCATTTT. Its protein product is CATSVQGGQPQHF.

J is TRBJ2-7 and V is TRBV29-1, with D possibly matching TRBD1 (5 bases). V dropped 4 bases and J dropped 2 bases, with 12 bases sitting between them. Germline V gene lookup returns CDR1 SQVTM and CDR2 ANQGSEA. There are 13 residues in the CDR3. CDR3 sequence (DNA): TGCAGCGTTGTCACAGGTTGGACCTACGAGCAGTACTTC. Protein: CSVVTGWTYEQYF.

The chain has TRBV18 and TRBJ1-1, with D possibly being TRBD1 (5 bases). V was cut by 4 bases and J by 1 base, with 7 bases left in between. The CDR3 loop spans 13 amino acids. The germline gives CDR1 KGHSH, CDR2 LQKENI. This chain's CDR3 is CASSLRENTEAFF. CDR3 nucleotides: TGTGCCAGCTCACTCAGGGAGAACACTGAAGCTTTCTTT.

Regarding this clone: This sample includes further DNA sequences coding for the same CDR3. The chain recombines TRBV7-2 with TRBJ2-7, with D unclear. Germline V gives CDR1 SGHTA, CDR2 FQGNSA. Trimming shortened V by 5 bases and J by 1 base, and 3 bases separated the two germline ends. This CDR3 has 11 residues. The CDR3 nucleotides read TGTGCCAGCAGCCCTTCCTACGAGCAGTACTTC. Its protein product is CASSPSYEQYF.

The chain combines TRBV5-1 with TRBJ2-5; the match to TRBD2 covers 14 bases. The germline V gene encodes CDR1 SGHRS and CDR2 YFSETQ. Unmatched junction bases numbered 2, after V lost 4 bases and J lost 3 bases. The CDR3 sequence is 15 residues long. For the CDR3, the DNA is TGCGCCAGCAGCCTGGGACTAGCGGGGGAAGAGACCCAGTACTTC. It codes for CASSLGLAGEETQYF. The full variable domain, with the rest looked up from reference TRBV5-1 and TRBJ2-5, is KAGVTQTPRYLIKTRGQQVTLSCSPISGHRSVSWYQQTPGQGLQFLFEYFSETQRNKGNFPGRFSGRQFSNSRSEMNVSTLELGDSALYLCASSLGLAGEETQYFGPGTRLLVL.

This CDR3 is CASSISQSKPQHF. CDR3 sequence (DNA): TGTGCCAGTAGTATATCACAGTCAAAGCCCCAGCATTTT. The chain recombines TRBV19 with TRBJ1-5; the D is unclear. The V gene lost 2 bases and the J gene lost 8 bases, with 10 bases spanning the gap. Germline CDR1 and CDR2: LNHDA and SQIVND (reference sequence). This CDR3 contains 13 residues.